Listed here are 21 T cell receptor beta chains from one sample, sequenced in a study of T cells after yellow fever vaccination. In TCRdb, the 5' RACE reads were re-called with MiXCR into one record per CDR3 protein. Among 120,000 or so distinct CDR3 sequences listed, nearly 15% were seen once. This specimen was CD8+ T cells sorted from PBMCs, taken 5 days after the yellow fever booster vaccination. Every receptor here comes from a young man who received the YFV17D yellow fever vaccine.

This clonotype was recorded a few times. Written as DNA, the CDR3 is TGTGCCAGCAGCCACCTAGCGGGGGGGCTGGAGACCCAGTACTTC. This encodes CASSHLAGGLETQYF. V usage is TRBV11-2 and J usage is TRBJ2-5, with 12 bases identical to TRBD2. The V gene's germline CDR1 is SGHAT and CDR2 FQNNGV. The trim removed 5 bases at V and 5 bases at J, leaving 6 bases unmatched. The CDR3 length is 15 residues.

The CDR3 loop reads CASWGGTGPSGEQFF. DNA for the CDR3: TGTGCCAGCTGGGGCGGGACAGGGCCCTCTGGTGAGCAGTTCTTC. The rearrangement joins TRBV5-6 to TRBJ2-1; 9 bases agree with TRBD1. Germline CDR1 is SGHDT and CDR2 is YYEEEE. The V segment lost 7 bases and the J segment 9 bases; nucleotides outside the gene matches: 14. The CDR3 length is 15 residues.

V usage is TRBV14 and J usage is TRBJ2-2; D not resolved. This CDR3 has 17 residues. V was cut by 4 bases and J by 6 bases, with 21 bases left in between. Germline V gives CDR1 SGHDN, CDR2 FVKESK. CDR3 region: CASSPRRLPRAAGELFF. The CDR3, as DNA: TGTGCCAGCAGCCCCCGAAGGCTCCCTAGGGCGGCCGGGGAGCTGTTTTTT.

In its sample, this clonotype was seen a few times. This CDR3 is CASSQDTGTGGGQNIQYF. DNA of the CDR3: TGTGCCAGCAGCCAAGATACAGGGACCGGGGGGGGTCAGAACATTCAGTACTTC. V usage is TRBV4-2 and J usage is TRBJ2-4; the match to TRBD2 covers 8 bases. CDR3 length: 18 residues. Germline V lookup: CDR1 LGHNA, CDR2 YNFKEQ. V shed 0 bases, J shed 7 bases, and the junction held 14 bases outside the gene matches.

This clonotype has more than one count but fewer than ten. The chain carries TRBV6-1 and TRBJ1-5, with D possibly being TRBD1 (5 bases). The V gene's germline CDR1 is MNHNS and CDR2 SASEGT. The germline V and J ends were trimmed by 7 bases and 0 bases, with 13 bases remaining between them. This CDR3 is 15 amino acids long. In nucleotides, the CDR3 is TGTGCCAGCATTCTCGTCCAGGGTAGCAATCAGCCCCAGCATTTT. This gives the protein CASILVQGSNQPQHF.

In its sample, this clonotype was seen a few times. The chain has TRBV14 and TRBJ2-1; 7 positions match TRBD2. CDR1 SGHDN and CDR2 FVKESK come from the germline V gene. The length of the CDR3 is 14 residues. The ends lost 8 bases at V and 8 bases at J; junction bases unmatched: 12. CDR3 in amino acids: CASDPGLVGHEQFF. In DNA, the CDR3 is TGTGCCAGCGACCCAGGACTAGTGGGGCATGAGCAGTTCTTC.

This clonotype has only a few counts. The rearrangement uses TRBV29-1 and TRBJ2-1; 7 nucleotides agree with TRBD2. CDR3 length: 11 amino acids. Germline CDR1 SQVTM, CDR2 ANQGSEA. J gave up 10 bases and V 3 bases, and 3 bases lay outside the gene matches. In DNA form, the CDR3 reads TGCAGCGTTGAGTTGGGGGGGGAGCAGTTCTTC. It encodes CSVELGGEQFF.

This clonotype occurred a few times. The chain links TRBV15 to TRBJ2-5, with TRBD1 as a possible D gene (5 bases). With 5 bases removed from V and 4 bases from J, the gap between germline ends came to 14 bases. Germline CDR1 reads LNHNV; CDR2 reads YYDKDF (reference sequence). The CDR3 totals 14 residues. Here the CDR3 DNA reads TGTGCCACCAGCTCAGGGCCCAACTCAGAGACCCAGTACTTC. It yields the protein CATSSGPNSETQYF.

The chain carries TRBV27 and TRBJ1-4; D is perhaps TRBD1 (6 bases). The CDR3 runs 15 residues. Between the trimmed V and J ends, which lost 5 bases and 7 bases, there was a span of 17 bases. CDR1 is MNHEY, CDR2 SMNVEV, per germline (reference sequence). The CDR3 region has the DNA TGTGCCAGCAGTCTCCGGACAGCTCGGGGTGAAAAACTGTTTTTT. This sequence encodes CASSLRTARGEKLFF.

This clonotype was detected a few times. This chain joins TRBV28 and TRBJ2-7, with 8 bases identical to TRBD1. The trim removed 4 bases at V and 4 bases at J, leaving 6 bases unmatched. This CDR3 contains 14 residues. The germline V gene has CDR1 MDHEN and CDR2 SYDVKM. CDR3 protein: CASSSRTGQYEQYV. CDR3 nucleotide sequence: TGTGCCAGCAGTTCCCGGACAGGGCAGTACGAGCAGTACGTC.

The rearrangement joins TRBV29-1 to TRBJ2-3, with no clear D. V lost 1 base to trimming and J lost 2 bases, with 16 bases between them. The CDR3 covers 16 residues. CDR1 is SQVTM, CDR2 ANQGSEA, per germline. The CDR3 bases are TGCAGCGTTGAAGGGCCCTTGGGGAAGTTCACAGATACGCAGTATTTT. Protein product: CSVEGPLGKFTDTQYF.

This chain connects TRBV9 to TRBJ1-1; 7 nucleotides agree with TRBD1. Germline loops: CDR1 SGDLS, CDR2 YYNGEE. The CDR3 has 14 residues. V lost 4 bases, J lost 5 bases, and 8 bases stayed unmatched. Here the CDR3 DNA reads TGTGCCAGCAGCCCGCGGGGCAGGGGGACTGAAGCTTTCTTT. Protein: CASSPRGRGTEAFF. Complete variable domain (other parts from reference TRBV9 and TRBJ1-1): DSGVTQTPKHLITATGQRVTLRCSPRSGDLSVYWYQQSLDQGLQFLIQYYNGEERAKGNILERFSAQQFPDLHSELNLSSLELGDSALYFCASSPRGRGTEAFFGQGTRLTVV.

This clonotype was seen a few times. The rearrangement links TRBV19 to TRBJ2-5; D may be TRBD1 (6 bases). V was cut by 4 bases and J by 2 bases, with 17 bases left in between. Germline V CDR1 and CDR2: LNHDA, SQIVND (reference sequence). The CDR3 is 16 amino acids. CDR3 amino acids: CASSKRQGRLQETQYF. CDR3 DNA: TGTGCCAGTAGTAAGAGGCAGGGGCGGCTTCAAGAGACCCAGTACTTC.

This chain uses TRBV7-6 with TRBJ2-3; 7 bases are shared with TRBD1. After removal of 3 bases from V and 2 bases from J, the junction contained 5 bases not matched to a gene. The CDR3 is 15 amino acids. From germline, CDR1 is SGHVS and CDR2 FNYEAQ. The CDR3 DNA is TGTGCCAGCAGCTTTGGGGACAGATACACAGATACGCAGTATTTT. Residues: CASSFGDRYTDTQYF.

The sample holds a few counts of this clonotype. This sequence joins TRBV14 and TRBJ1-2; TRBD1 agrees at 8 bases. V shed 3 bases and J 4 bases; nucleotides not matched to a gene: 1. The CDR3 is made up of 13 amino acids. CDR1 and CDR2 (germline): SGHDN, FVKESK. DNA for the CDR3: TGTGCCAGCAGCCATCAGGGGGCCTATGGCTACACCTTC. Protein: CASSHQGAYGYTF.

The chain has TRBV7-6 and TRBJ2-1, with TRBD2 identical over 10 bases. CDR3 size: 16 residues. V shed 5 bases, J shed 6 bases, and the junction held 10 bases outside the gene matches. Germline loops: CDR1 SGHVS, CDR2 FNYEAQ. The CDR3 DNA reads as TGTGCCAGCAGCGAGCGGACTAGCGGTCCTTCCAATGAGCAGTTCTTC. Residues: CASSERTSGPSNEQFF.

V usage is TRBV4-1 and J usage is TRBJ2-5, with 9 bases lining up with TRBD2. The CDR3 covers 16 residues. V gave up 0 bases and J gave up 0 bases; unmatched junction bases: 2. Germline CDR1 reads MGHRA; CDR2 reads YSYEKL. CDR3 nucleotide sequence: TGCGCCAGCAGCCAAGATCCTAGCGGGGACCAAGAGACCCAGTACTTC. Translated: CASSQDPSGDQETQYF.

The rearrangement joins TRBV4-1 to TRBJ2-2; weak D call: TRBD1 (5 bases). The CDR3 runs 13 residues. V lost 3 bases and J lost 6, with 8 bases in between. Germline values: CDR1 MGHRA, CDR2 YSYEKL. CDR3 bases: TGCGCCAGCAGCCATGGGGCGGCCGGGGAGCTGTTTTTT. Translation: CASSHGAAGELFF.

This clonotype appeared once. The chain employs TRBV18 and TRBJ2-1; D remains ambiguous. CDR3 length equals 13 residues. CDR1 is KGHSH and CDR2 is LQKENI in the germline V gene. Trimming pared 4 bases from V and 5 bases from J, leaving 9 bases between. The CDR3, as DNA: TGTGCCAGCTCACACCAGTCTAACAATGAGCAGTTCTTC. Encoded protein: CASSHQSNNEQFF.

J is TRBJ2-4 and V is TRBV11-3; D not certain. V lost 3 bases, J lost 0 bases, and 9 bases lay in between. The CDR3 length is 15 residues. Germline V gene data show CDR1 as SGHNT and CDR2 as YENEEA. The CDR3 region is CASSFTRGAKNIQYF. CDR3 nucleotide sequence: TGTGCCAGCAGCTTTACACGCGGAGCCAAAAACATTCAGTACTTC. Based on the CDR3 plus reference TRBV11-3 and TRBJ2-4, the full variable domain is EAGVVQSPRYKIIEKKQPVAFWCNPISGHNTLYWYLQNLGQGPELLIRYENEEAVDDSQLPKDRFSAERLKGVDSTLKIQPAELGDSAVYLCASSFTRGAKNIQYFGAGTRLSVL.

This clonotype was found a few times. The J gene is TRBJ1-4, the V gene TRBV7-9; D unclear. Looked up from germline, CDR1 is SEHNR and CDR2 is FQNEAQ (reference sequence). CDR3 length equals 15 residues. V was shortened by 5 bases and J by 12 bases, with 22 bases between the two germline ends. The CDR3 nucleotides read TGTGCCAGCAGCCCACGGACTCAAGTTGGAGAAGAACTGTTTTTT. Amino acid sequence: CASSPRTQVGEELFF.